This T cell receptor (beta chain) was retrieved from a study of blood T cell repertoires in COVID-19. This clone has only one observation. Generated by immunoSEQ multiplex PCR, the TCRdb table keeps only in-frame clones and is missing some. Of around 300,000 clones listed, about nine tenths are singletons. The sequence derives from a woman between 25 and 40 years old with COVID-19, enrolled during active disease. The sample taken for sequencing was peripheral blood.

Written as DNA, the CDR3 is TGTGCCAGCAGCCAGGAACAGGGGGCGCGAGGAAATGAGCAGTTCTTC. This gives the protein CASSQEQGARGNEQFF. The chain couples TRBV3-1 (or the pseudogene TRBV3-2) to TRBJ2-1, with TRBD1 identical over 9 bases. Germline V gives CDR1 LGHDT, CDR2 YNNKEL (reference sequence). V lost 3 bases and J lost 7; bases outside the gene matches: 10. This CDR3 comprises 16 residues.